The rows below give T cell receptor beta chains drawn from one sample of a study of OX40 agonist ivuxolimab in advanced cancers. Method: immunoSEQ multiplex PCR; TCRdb's copy keeps in-frame clones and lacks some. Of 55,000 to 80,000 clones listed, approximately 80% are singletons. Sequenced material: CD4+ or CD8+ T cells sorted from blood, taken in a trial of the OX40 agonist ivuxolimab. The receptors here all came from an adult with an advanced solid tumor such as melanoma, head and neck, liver or kidney cancer. CDR3s include the opening cysteine and the closing phenylalanine or tryptophan. Each record gives: V gene, D gene, J gene, clone size, CDR3 protein, CDR3 DNA. The D gene is left open where the match is weak. Some rows have no size entry. The others give once, few or many, or a class for an expanded clone.

v_call: TRBV28
d_call: -
j_call: TRBJ1-5
clone_size: once
cdr3_aa: CAPGVLGVYSNQPQHF
cdr3_nt: TGTGCCCCTGGGGTCCTAGGGGTATATAGCAATCAGCCCCAGCATTTT

v_call: TRBV11-3
d_call: -
j_call: TRBJ2-1
clone_size: -
cdr3_aa: CASSSRGAPSYNEQFF
cdr3_nt: TGTGCCAGCAGCTCAAGGGGGGCTCCCTCCTACAATGAGCAGTTCTTC

v_call: TRBV7-2
d_call: -
j_call: TRBJ2-3
clone_size: once
cdr3_aa: CASSSQLTDTQYF
cdr3_nt: TGTGCCAGCAGCTCGCAACTGACAGATACGCAGTATTTT

v_call: TRBV9
d_call: TRBD1
j_call: TRBJ2-6
clone_size: -
cdr3_aa: CASSVGDRGSGANVLTF
cdr3_nt: TGTGCCAGCAGCGTAGGGGACAGGGGCTCTGGGGCCAACGTCCTGACTTTC

v_call: TRBV27
d_call: TRBD1
j_call: TRBJ2-6
clone_size: -
cdr3_aa: CASSRNRGVRGANVLTF
cdr3_nt: TGTGCCAGCAGTCGAAACAGGGGGGTACGTGGGGCCAACGTCCTGACTTTC

v_call: TRBV20-1
d_call: -
j_call: TRBJ1-2
clone_size: -
cdr3_aa: CSVRGYGYTF
cdr3_nt: TGCAGTGTCCGCGGCTATGGCTACACCTTC

v_call: TRBV7-2
d_call: TRBD1
j_call: TRBJ2-7
clone_size: -
cdr3_aa: CASSLRTGKNKEYEQYF
cdr3_nt: TGTGCCAGCAGCTTACGGACAGGGAAGAACAAGGAATACGAGCAGTACTTC

v_call: TRBV5-4
d_call: -
j_call: TRBJ1-1
clone_size: once
cdr3_aa: CASSGTGMAEAFF
cdr3_nt: TGTGCCAGCAGCGGCACAGGGATGGCTGAAGCTTTCTTT

v_call: TRBV2
d_call: TRBD2
j_call: TRBJ2-3
clone_size: few
cdr3_aa: CASSEGREWGTDTQYF
cdr3_nt: TGTGCCAGCAGTGAGGGGCGGGAGTGGGGTACAGATACGCAGTATTTT

v_call: TRBV14
d_call: -
j_call: TRBJ1-2
clone_size: -
cdr3_aa: CASSQGPGHHYTF
cdr3_nt: TGTGCCAGCAGCCAGGGCCCGGGACACCACTACACCTTC

v_call: TRBV5-8
d_call: -
j_call: TRBJ2-7
clone_size: -
cdr3_aa: CASSFQGSGEQYF
cdr3_nt: TGTGCCAGCAGCTTCCAGGGATCGGGCGAGCAGTACTTC

v_call: TRBV5-1
d_call: TRBD1
j_call: TRBJ2-2
clone_size: -
cdr3_aa: CASATGGPGELFF
cdr3_nt: TGCGCCAGCGCGACAGGGGGGCCCGGGGAGCTGTTTTTT

v_call: TRBV20-1
d_call: -
j_call: TRBJ2-7
clone_size: -
cdr3_aa: CSSNSDHEQYF
cdr3_nt: TGCAGTTCAAACAGTGACCACGAGCAGTACTTC

v_call: TRBV27
d_call: -
j_call: TRBJ2-2
clone_size: -
cdr3_aa: CASSKLTGLDTGELFF
cdr3_nt: TGTGCCAGCAGTAAACTTACAGGGTTAGACACCGGGGAGCTGTTTTTT

v_call: TRBV5-8
d_call: -
j_call: TRBJ1-2
clone_size: -
cdr3_aa: CASSLREVDGYTF
cdr3_nt: TGTGCCAGCAGCTTACGGGAGGTAGATGGCTACACCTTC

v_call: TRBV29-1
d_call: -
j_call: TRBJ1-1
clone_size: -
cdr3_aa: CSVYRGTEAFF
cdr3_nt: TGCAGCGTTTATCGGGGGACTGAAGCTTTCTTT

v_call: TRBV27
d_call: -
j_call: TRBJ1-1
clone_size: -
cdr3_aa: CASSPQFVLTREAFF
cdr3_nt: TGTGCCAGCAGTCCTCAGTTTGTTCTTACTCGAGAAGCTTTCTTT

v_call: TRBV27
d_call: -
j_call: TRBJ2-6
clone_size: -
cdr3_aa: CASTSEWGEVWSGANVLTF
cdr3_nt: TGTGCCAGCACTAGCGAGTGGGGGGAGGTTTGGTCTGGGGCCAACGTCCTGACTTTC

v_call: TRBV20-1
d_call: -
j_call: TRBJ1-2
clone_size: -
cdr3_aa: CSAMGVDGYTF
cdr3_nt: TGCAGTGCGATGGGGGTTGATGGCTACACCTTC

v_call: TRBV7-9
d_call: -
j_call: TRBJ2-2
clone_size: -
cdr3_aa: CASSSGVTGELFF
cdr3_nt: TGTGCCAGCAGCTCAGGGGTTACCGGGGAGCTGTTTTTT

v_call: TRBV5-6
d_call: -
j_call: TRBJ1-1
clone_size: -
cdr3_aa: CASSLGFVNTEAFF
cdr3_nt: TGTGCCAGCAGCTTGGGGTTTGTGAACACTGAAGCTTTCTTT

v_call: TRBV19
d_call: -
j_call: TRBJ1-2
clone_size: -
cdr3_aa: CAIEREDGYTF
cdr3_nt: TGTGCCATCGAGAGGGAGGATGGCTACACCTTC

v_call: TRBV19
d_call: -
j_call: TRBJ2-1
clone_size: -
cdr3_aa: CASSIARGVDEQFF
cdr3_nt: TGTGCCAGTAGTATAGCCAGGGGAGTCGATGAGCAGTTCTTC

v_call: TRBV7-3
d_call: -
j_call: TRBJ2-7
clone_size: -
cdr3_aa: CASSPDSYSYEQYF
cdr3_nt: TGTGCCAGCAGCCCCGACAGCTACTCCTACGAGCAGTACTTC

v_call: TRBV30
d_call: -
j_call: TRBJ2-5
clone_size: -
cdr3_aa: CAWSVRGLAQYF
cdr3_nt: TGTGCCTGGAGTGTACGGGGACTCGCCCAGTACTTC

v_call: TRBV19
d_call: -
j_call: TRBJ2-7
clone_size: -
cdr3_aa: CASSRAAGEGYEQYF
cdr3_nt: TGTGCCAGTAGTCGGGCTGCCGGCGAGGGCTACGAGCAGTACTTC

v_call: TRBV28
d_call: TRBD1
j_call: TRBJ1-2
clone_size: -
cdr3_aa: CASNQEQGARVYTF
cdr3_nt: TGTGCCAGCAATCAGGAACAGGGGGCGCGGGTCTACACCTTC

v_call: TRBV5-1
d_call: -
j_call: TRBJ2-3
clone_size: -
cdr3_aa: CASKVGGSTDTQYF
cdr3_nt: TGCGCCAGCAAAGTCGGGGGTAGCACAGATACGCAGTATTTT

v_call: TRBV4-2
d_call: TRBD1
j_call: TRBJ2-7
clone_size: -
cdr3_aa: CASSQDKDRGGRYEQYF
cdr3_nt: TGTGCCAGCAGCCAAGACAAAGACAGGGGTGGAAGGTACGAGCAGTACTTC

v_call: TRBV2
d_call: -
j_call: TRBJ1-5
clone_size: few
cdr3_aa: CASSEGVLSNQPQHF
cdr3_nt: TGTGCCAGCAGTGAAGGGGTGTTGAGCAATCAGCCCCAGCATTTT

v_call: TRBV29-1
d_call: TRBD1
j_call: TRBJ1-3
clone_size: once
cdr3_aa: CSGKQGASGNTIYF
cdr3_nt: TGCAGCGGGAAACAGGGGGCTTCAGGAAACACCATATATTTT

v_call: TRBV28
d_call: -
j_call: TRBJ2-1
clone_size: -
cdr3_aa: CASSLHPPPYTYEQFF
cdr3_nt: TGTGCCAGCAGTTTACATCCACCCCCATACACGTATGAGCAGTTCTTC

v_call: TRBV6-1
d_call: -
j_call: TRBJ1-2
clone_size: -
cdr3_aa: CASSESWGGGLNYGYTF
cdr3_nt: TGTGCCAGCAGTGAATCCTGGGGGGGAGGGCTTAACTATGGCTACACCTTC

v_call: TRBV7-8
d_call: TRBD1
j_call: TRBJ1-6
clone_size: -
cdr3_aa: CASSFGQGGSPLHF
cdr3_nt: TGTGCCAGCAGCTTCGGACAGGGCGGCTCACCCCTCCACTTT

v_call: TRBV7-6
d_call: -
j_call: TRBJ2-2
clone_size: -
cdr3_aa: CASSLASWDFLTGELFF
cdr3_nt: TGTGCCAGCAGCTTAGCGTCTTGGGACTTCCTGACCGGGGAGCTGTTTTTT

v_call: TRBV30
d_call: -
j_call: TRBJ1-6
clone_size: -
cdr3_aa: CAWSRPSPLHF
cdr3_nt: TGTGCCTGGAGTCGTCCATCACCCCTCCACTTT

v_call: TRBV29-1
d_call: -
j_call: TRBJ1-2
clone_size: -
cdr3_aa: CSVGGWNNYGYTF
cdr3_nt: TGCAGCGTTGGAGGATGGAATAACTATGGCTACACCTTC

v_call: TRBV5-1
d_call: -
j_call: TRBJ1-1
clone_size: -
cdr3_aa: CASGAGIMNTEAFF
cdr3_nt: TGCGCCAGCGGTGCGGGTATCATGAACACTGAAGCTTTCTTT

v_call: TRBV2
d_call: TRBD1
j_call: TRBJ1-1
clone_size: -
cdr3_aa: CASRGGRSEAFF
cdr3_nt: TGTGCCAGCAGAGGGGGCCGGTCGGAAGCTTTCTTT

v_call: TRBV6-1
d_call: -
j_call: TRBJ2-5
clone_size: -
cdr3_aa: CASSDSGTQYF
cdr3_nt: TGTGCCAGCAGTGACAGTGGGACCCAGTACTTC

v_call: TRBV21-1
d_call: -
j_call: TRBJ1-1
clone_size: -
cdr3_aa: CASSKARGSLRSCAEAFF
cdr3_nt: TGTGCCAGCAGCAAAGCGAGGGGGAGTTTGAGGTCCTGCGCTGAAGCTTTCTTT

v_call: TRBV28
d_call: TRBD2
j_call: TRBJ2-1
clone_size: -
cdr3_aa: CASSLWTSGKDREQFF
cdr3_nt: TGTGCCAGCAGTTTATGGACTAGCGGGAAGGATAGGGAGCAGTTCTTC

v_call: TRBV6-1
d_call: -
j_call: TRBJ1-6
clone_size: few
cdr3_aa: CASTQGPSNSPLHF
cdr3_nt: TGTGCCAGCACCCAGGGGCCCAGTAATTCACCCCTCCACTTT